This T cell receptor beta chain was sequenced in a study of T-cell memory formation after mild COVID-19. Study-wide points: Confirmation of SARS-CoV-2 specificity was lacking for second-wave clones peaking day 37.

TCRdb re-called the 5' RACE reads with MiXCR, one entry per CDR3 protein. Seen here are hundreds of thousands of distinct CDR3 sequences, over 20% observed once, and the top ten hold approximately 12%. With 1 base clipped from V and 6 bases from J, the junction kept 0 bases outside the gene matches. The CDR3 runs 11 residues. Germline CDR1 DFQATT, CDR2 SNEGSKA (reference sequence). The sample holds a few counts of this clonotype. What it binds is unknown. The sequenced material came from PBMCs or a T cell subset sorted from them (not recorded which). The sequence was obtained from an adult woman who had mild COVID-19 (a few samples of this study predate the infection). Cell type and time point are not known. This chain connects TRBV20-1 to TRBJ2-7; 7 bases map to TRBD2. The CDR3 nucleotides read TGCAGTGCTAGAGCTAGCGGCGAGCAGTACTTC. Translating gives CSARASGEQYF.